The next 27 T cell receptor beta chains were all read from a single sample in a study of shared clonotypes between healthy human individuals. Clones were sequenced by immunoSEQ multiplex PCR, and TCRdb holds only the in-frame ones, with some missing. The sample records around 600,000 clones, roughly 98% being singletons. Naive CD8 cells lacked CD45RO, underwent positive selection for CCR7 and left out terminally differentiated effector memory CD45RA+ cells. Specimen: naive CD8+ T cells sorted from blood. These TCRs come from a man aged 25-45 years in good health.

This chain connects TRBV4-1 to TRBJ2-7, with 14 positions matching TRBD2. CDR3 length equals 16 residues. With V trimmed by 2 bases and J by 7 bases, 7 bases remained unmatched. Germline V gene lookup returns CDR1 MGHRA and CDR2 YSYEKL. CDR3 loop: CASSQLNGLAGGEQYF. CDR3 DNA sequence: TGCGCCAGCAGCCAATTGAACGGACTAGCGGGAGGTGAGCAGTACTTC.

This chain joins TRBV9 and TRBJ2-7; a weak D match, TRBD1 (5 bases). Germline V CDR1 and CDR2: SGDLS, YYNGEE. V was trimmed by 4 bases and J by 2 bases, leaving 10 bases between them. The CDR3 has 13 residues. In nucleotides, the CDR3 is TGTGCCAGCAGCTCCGACAGAACCTACGAGCAGTACTTC. Protein sequence: CASSSDRTYEQYF.

This chain links TRBV10-3 with TRBJ2-7; D may be TRBD1 (5 bases). The CDR3 spans 13 residues. Deletions cut 8 bases from V and 3 bases from J, with 14 bases between. Germline V lookup: CDR1 ENHRY, CDR2 SYGVKD. The CDR3 loop is CAIGKGPDYEQYF. Here the CDR3 DNA reads TGTGCCATCGGGAAGGGGCCCGACTACGAGCAGTACTTC.

Here the CDR3 reads CASSQVGGTYEQYF. The CDR3 DNA follows: TGTGCCAGCAGTCAGGTGGGGGGCACCTACGAGCAGTACTTC. The chain links TRBV27 to TRBJ2-7; D tentatively reads TRBD1 or TRBD2 (6 bases each). Germline CDR1 is MNHEY and CDR2 is SMNVEV (reference sequence). With 5 bases removed from V and 2 bases from J, the gap between germline ends came to 13 bases. This CDR3 has 14 residues.

This chain uses TRBV13 with TRBJ2-3; the D gene could be TRBD1 or TRBD2 (5 bases each). This CDR3 region has 17 residues. Germline V gene sequence: CDR1 PRHDT, CDR2 FYEKMQ (reference sequence). The V end was cut by 2 bases, the J end by 5 bases, with 20 bases between. The CDR3 region is CASSLTGTGVHKDTQYF. CDR3 in DNA: TGTGCCAGCAGCTTAACCGGGACCGGGGTCCACAAAGATACGCAGTATTTT. Full variable domain (remainder filled in from reference TRBV13 and TRBJ2-3): AAGVIQSPRHLIKEKRETATLKCYPIPRHDTVYWYQQGPGQDPQFLISFYEKMQSDKGSIPDRFSAQQFSDYHSELNMSSLELGDSALYFCASSLTGTGVHKDTQYFGPGTRLTVL.

This chain connects TRBV7-9 to TRBJ2-7; D gene ambiguous. Germline CDR1 SEHNR, CDR2 FQNEAQ (reference sequence). V lost 2 bases, J lost 6 bases, and 2 bases lay in between. The length of the CDR3 is 10 residues. CDR3 residues: CASSLTEQYF. CDR3 coding DNA: TGTGCCAGCAGCTTAACCGAGCAGTACTTC. The variable domain in full, completed from reference TRBV7-9 and TRBJ2-7, reads DTGVSQNPRHKITKRGQNVTFRCDPISEHNRLYWYRQTLGQGPEFLTYFQNEAQLEKSRLLSDRFSAERPKGSFSTLEIQRTEQGDSAMYLCASSLTEQYFGPGTRLTVT.

J is TRBJ1-1 and V is TRBV4-1; tentative D call: TRBD1 (6 bases). The CDR3 is made up of 15 amino acids. Looked up from germline, CDR1 is MGHRA and CDR2 is YSYEKL. With 2 bases removed from V and 1 base from J, the gap between germline ends came to 11 bases. The CDR3 DNA is TGCGCCAGCAGCCAAAAGGACAGTCCGAACACTGAAGCTTTCTTT. It yields the protein CASSQKDSPNTEAFF.

Notes on this clone: At the DNA level, this CDR3 is encoded by other sequences in the same sample as well. The chain combines TRBV27 with TRBJ1-5; 7 bases fit TRBD1. V lost 4 bases, J lost 1 base, and 1 base stayed unmatched. Germline CDR1 and CDR2: MNHEY and SMNVEV (reference sequence). The length of the CDR3 is 14 residues. The CDR3 DNA follows: TGTGCCAGCAGTTCCAGGGGGAGCAATCAGCCCCAGCATTTT. It encodes CASSSRGSNQPQHF.

The chain joins TRBV4-1 to TRBJ2-1; D is possibly TRBD2 (6 bases). Germline V gene data show CDR1 as MGHRA and CDR2 as YSYEKL. The V gene lost 4 bases and the J gene lost 0 bases, with 10 bases spanning the gap. The CDR3 has 15 amino acids. The CDR3 region is CASSPGTYSYNEQFF. The DNA of the CDR3 is TGCGCCAGCAGCCCCGGGACTTACTCCTACAATGAGCAGTTCTTC.

The rearrangement joins TRBV19 to TRBJ1-1; perhaps TRBD1 as D (5 bases). The germline V gene has CDR1 LNHDA and CDR2 SQIVND (reference sequence). The CDR3 extends over 15 amino acids. V lost 1 base, J lost 6 bases, and 15 bases lay in between. The DNA of the CDR3 is TGTGCCAGTAGTATAGCCGCCCGGGACCTCTCTGAAGCTTTCTTT. Protein sequence: CASSIAARDLSEAFF.

The rearrangement joins TRBV7-9 to TRBJ1-1, with TRBD1 matching over 7 bases. This CDR3 comprises 15 residues. V shed 5 bases and J 5 bases; nucleotides not matched to a gene: 11. Germline-derived CDR1 and CDR2 are SEHNR and FQNEAQ (reference sequence). The CDR3 is CASSTRQGVGTEAFF. The CDR3 coding sequence is TGTGCCAGCAGCACTCGACAGGGAGTAGGTACTGAAGCTTTCTTT.

V usage is TRBV10-3 and J usage is TRBJ2-7; D is undetermined. Trimming took off 0 bases at V and 2 bases at J, with 14 bases between the two ends. The germline V gene encodes CDR1 ENHRY and CDR2 SYGVKD. The length of the CDR3 is 16 residues. CDR3 region: CAISESSLSYAYEQYF. The CDR3 DNA is TGTGCCATCAGTGAGTCTAGCCTCTCTTATGCCTACGAGCAGTACTTC.

The chain carries TRBV5-4 and TRBJ2-1; D gene ambiguous. CDR1 and CDR2 (germline): SGHNT, YYREEE (reference sequence). The V end was cut by 2 bases, the J end by 8 bases, with 11 bases between. The CDR3 extends over 13 amino acids. In DNA form, the CDR3 reads TGTGCCAGCAGCTTATTCTCACGGGATGAGCAGTTCTTC. Translated, it gives CASSLFSRDEQFF.

This sequence joins TRBV28 and TRBJ2-3; 9 nucleotides line up with TRBD1. CDR3 size: 15 residues. Looked up from germline, CDR1 is MDHEN and CDR2 is SYDVKM. V gave up 7 bases and J gave up 3 bases; unmatched junction bases: 8. The CDR3 nucleotides read TGTGCCAGCACTCGGGACAGGGTAGTTACAGATACGCAGTATTTT. Protein product: CASTRDRVVTDTQYF.

This chain uses TRBV18 with TRBJ1-1; a weak D match, TRBD1 (6 bases). Trimming took off 4 bases at V and 3 bases at J, with 15 bases between the two ends. The CDR3 totals 15 residues. Germline values: CDR1 KGHSH, CDR2 LQKENI. The CDR3 DNA follows: TGTGCCAGCTCACAACCCACAGGGCCGCACACTGAAGCTTTCTTT. It encodes CASSQPTGPHTEAFF.

This chain links TRBV5-6 with TRBJ1-5; possibly TRBD1 for D (6 bases). This CDR3 region has 16 residues. Germline loops: CDR1 SGHDT, CDR2 YYEEEE. Trimming shortened V by 0 bases and J by 4 bases, and 14 bases separated the two germline ends. The CDR3 protein is CASSLAAGARNQPQHF. As DNA, the CDR3 is TGTGCCAGCAGCTTGGCGGCAGGGGCTAGGAATCAGCCCCAGCATTTT.

The chain recombines TRBV4-1 with TRBJ2-5; 10 positions match TRBD2. The CDR3 is 19 amino acids. The junction had 15 bases not matched to a gene; V was cut back by 4 bases and J by 1 base. The germline V gene has CDR1 MGHRA and CDR2 YSYEKL. CDR3 sequence: CASSPREREGPHGQETQYF. The CDR3, as DNA: TGCGCCAGCAGCCCAAGGGAGCGGGAGGGCCCTCACGGCCAAGAGACCCAGTACTTC.

This chain joins TRBV7-9 and TRBJ2-7, with unresolved D. This CDR3 region has 12 residues. V gave up 4 bases and J gave up 7 bases, with 11 bases separating them. CDR1 and CDR2 from the germline V gene are SEHNR and FQNEAQ (reference sequence). The CDR3 nucleotides are TGTGCCAGCAGCTCGGCCCTTTGGGAGCAGTACTTC. Translating gives CASSSALWEQYF.

V gene TRBV5-1 combines with J gene TRBJ2-1, with 10 bases aligning to TRBD2. CDR3 length equals 16 residues. Per the germline V gene, CDR1 is SGHRS and CDR2 is YFSETQ. The V gene end was trimmed by 3 bases and the J gene end by 2 bases; junction bases not matched to a gene: 5. CDR3 sequence (DNA): TGCGCCAGCAGCTCTAGCGGGAGTATCACCTACAATGAGCAGTTCTTC. Amino acid sequence: CASSSSGSITYNEQFF.

A note on this clone: Other DNA sequences in the sample encode the same CDR3. V is TRBV27 and J is TRBJ2-3; 11 bases match TRBD2. The length of the CDR3 is 16 residues. J lost 0 bases, V lost 2 bases, and 1 base had no gene match. Germline CDR1 and CDR2: MNHEY and SMNVEV (reference sequence). Here the CDR3 DNA reads TGTGCCAGCAGTTTAGGGACTAGCGGTAGCACAGATACGCAGTATTTT. This codes for CASSLGTSGSTDTQYF.

V gene TRBV11-2 combines with J gene TRBJ2-1, with D perhaps matching TRBD1 or TRBD2 (5 bases each). Germline-derived CDR1 and CDR2 are SGHAT and FQNNGV. V was cut by 3 bases and J by 10 bases, with 13 bases left in between. The length of the CDR3 is 13 residues. As DNA, the CDR3 is TGTGCCAGCAGCTTTGGTGGGACCTGGGAGCAGTTCTTC. This translates into CASSFGGTWEQFF.

This sequence joins TRBV6-6 and TRBJ2-5; 7 bases line up with TRBD1. Germline CDR1 MNHNY, CDR2 SVGAGI (reference sequence). The CDR3 runs 14 residues. The V and J ends lost 4 bases and 2 bases, in that order; junction bases with no gene match: 4. The CDR3 region has the DNA TGTGCCAGCAGTTTAGGGGACAGACAAGAGACCCAGTACTTC. As protein: CASSLGDRQETQYF.

The gene calls are TRBV4-2 and TRBJ1-1; TRBD1 matches 9 bases. The trim removed 3 bases at V and 5 bases at J, leaving 10 bases unmatched. The V gene's germline CDR1 is LGHNA and CDR2 YNFKEQ. The CDR3 has 16 residues. For the CDR3, the DNA is TGTGCCAGCAGCCAGTATCAACAGGGGGCGTGGACTGAAGCTTTCTTT. As protein: CASSQYQQGAWTEAFF.

This chain connects TRBV2 to TRBJ2-1; weak D call: TRBD1 (5 bases). V was clipped by 3 bases and J by 4 bases, with 19 bases between them. This CDR3 is built from 17 residues. Germline CDR1 is SNHLY and CDR2 is FYNNEI. DNA of the CDR3: TGTGCCAGCAGTGAGGGGCAGGGCGAGCTCGGTTACAATGAGCAGTTCTTC. Translating it yields CASSEGQGELGYNEQFF.

This chain joins TRBV28 and TRBJ2-7, with 14 bases identical to TRBD2. The germline V gene has CDR1 MDHEN and CDR2 SYDVKM. The length of the CDR3 is 16 residues. Trimming removed 5 bases from V and 7 bases from J; junction bases left unmatched: 10. The CDR3 DNA is TGTGCCAGCAGTCCGGGACTAGCGGGAGACGAACGGGAGCAGTACTTC. It translates to CASSPGLAGDEREQYF. The variable domain in full, completed from reference TRBV28 and TRBJ2-7, reads DVKVTQSSRYLVKRTGEKVFLECVQDMDHENMFWYRQDPGLGLRLIYFSYDVKMKEKGDIPEGYSVSREKKERFSLILESASTNQTSMYLCASSPGLAGDEREQYFGPGTRLTVT.

CDR3 sequence (DNA): TGCGCCAGCAGTGTATTGTTTAGGACAGGGGATGGCTACACCTTC. Its translation: CASSVLFRTGDGYTF. This chain joins TRBV10-2 and TRBJ1-2; the match to TRBD1 covers 9 bases. V was clipped by 4 bases and J by 6 bases; unmatched bases: 9. The CDR3 has 15 amino acids. Looked up from germline, CDR1 is WSHSY and CDR2 is SAAADI.

The rearrangement uses TRBV20-1 and TRBJ2-7, with 7 bases fitting TRBD1. CDR1 and CDR2 from the germline V gene are DFQATT and SNEGSKA (reference sequence). The CDR3 is made up of 11 amino acids. After removal of 7 bases from V and 6 bases from J, the junction contained 6 bases not matched to a gene. The CDR3: CSVLQGLEQYF. The DNA for the CDR3 is TGCAGTGTCCTACAGGGGCTCGAGCAGTACTTC.